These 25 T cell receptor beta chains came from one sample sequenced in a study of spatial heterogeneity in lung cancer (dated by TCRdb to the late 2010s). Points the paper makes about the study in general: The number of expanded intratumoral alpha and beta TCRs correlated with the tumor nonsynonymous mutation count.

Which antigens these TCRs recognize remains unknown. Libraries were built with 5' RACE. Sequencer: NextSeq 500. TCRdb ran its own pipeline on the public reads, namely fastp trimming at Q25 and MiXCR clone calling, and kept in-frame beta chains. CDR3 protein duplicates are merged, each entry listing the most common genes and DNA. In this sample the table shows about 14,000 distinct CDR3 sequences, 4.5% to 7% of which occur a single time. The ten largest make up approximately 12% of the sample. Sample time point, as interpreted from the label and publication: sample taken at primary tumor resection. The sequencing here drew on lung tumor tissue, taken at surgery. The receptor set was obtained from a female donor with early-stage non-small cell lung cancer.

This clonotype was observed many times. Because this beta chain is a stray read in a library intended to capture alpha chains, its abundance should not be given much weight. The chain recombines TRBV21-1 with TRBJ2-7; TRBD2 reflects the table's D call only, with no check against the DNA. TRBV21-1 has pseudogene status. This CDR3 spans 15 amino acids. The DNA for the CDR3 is TGTGCCAGCAGCAACCTGGACTCAAGCTCCTACGAGCAGTACTTC. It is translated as CASSNLDSSSYEQYF.

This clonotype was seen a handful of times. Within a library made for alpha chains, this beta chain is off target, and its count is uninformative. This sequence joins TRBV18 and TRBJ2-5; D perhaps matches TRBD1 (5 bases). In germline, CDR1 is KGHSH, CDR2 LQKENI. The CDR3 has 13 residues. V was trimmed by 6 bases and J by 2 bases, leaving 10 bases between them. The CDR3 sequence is CASSRQNQETQYF. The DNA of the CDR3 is TGTGCCAGCTCCAGACAGAATCAAGAGACCCAGTACTTC.

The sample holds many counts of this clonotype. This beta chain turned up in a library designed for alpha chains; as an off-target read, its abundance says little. The CDR3 spells CASNSHAPRQYF. CDR3 nucleotides: TGTGCCAGCAATTCCCATGCGCCTCGCCAGTACTTC. The genes are TRBV6-2 or TRBV6-3 and TRBJ2-5; D is undetermined. This CDR3 region has 12 residues. Trimming removed 7 bases from V and 10 bases from J, with 16 bases in between. CDR1 MNHEY and CDR2 SVGEGT come from the germline V gene.

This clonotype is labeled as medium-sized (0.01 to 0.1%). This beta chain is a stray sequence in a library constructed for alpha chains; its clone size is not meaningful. The chain's CDR3 is CASSPPGTGEKLFF. DNA for the CDR3: TGTGCCAGCAGCCCCCCCGGGACCGGCGAAAAACTGTTTTTT. The chain carries TRBV7-2 and TRBJ1-4; D may be TRBD1 (5 bases). Germline-derived CDR1 and CDR2 are SGHTA and FQGNSA. The V and J ends lost 5 bases and 8 bases respectively, with 15 bases between them. The CDR3 covers 14 residues.

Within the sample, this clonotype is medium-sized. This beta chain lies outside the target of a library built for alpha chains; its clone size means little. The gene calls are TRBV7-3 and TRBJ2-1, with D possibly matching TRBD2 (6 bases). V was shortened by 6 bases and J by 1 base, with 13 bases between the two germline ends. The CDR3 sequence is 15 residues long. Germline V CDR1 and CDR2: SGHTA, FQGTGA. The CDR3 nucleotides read TGTGCCAGCAGTCCCATGAGCGGGTCCTACAATGAGCAGTTCTTC. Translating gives CASSPMSGSYNEQFF.

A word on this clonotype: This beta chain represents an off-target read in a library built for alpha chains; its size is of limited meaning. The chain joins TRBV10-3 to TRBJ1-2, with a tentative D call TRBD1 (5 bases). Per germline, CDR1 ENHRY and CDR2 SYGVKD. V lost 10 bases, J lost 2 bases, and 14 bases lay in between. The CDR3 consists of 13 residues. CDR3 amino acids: CATQWTQNYGYTF. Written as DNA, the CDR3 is TGTGCCACCCAATGGACACAGAACTATGGCTACACCTTC.

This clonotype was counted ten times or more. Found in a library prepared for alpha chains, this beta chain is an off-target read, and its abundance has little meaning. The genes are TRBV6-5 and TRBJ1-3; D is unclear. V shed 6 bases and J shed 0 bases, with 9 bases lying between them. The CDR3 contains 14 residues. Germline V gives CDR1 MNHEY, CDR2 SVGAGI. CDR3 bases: TGTGCCAGCAGAAGAAGCCTCTCTGGAAACACCATATATTTT. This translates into CASRRSLSGNTIYF.

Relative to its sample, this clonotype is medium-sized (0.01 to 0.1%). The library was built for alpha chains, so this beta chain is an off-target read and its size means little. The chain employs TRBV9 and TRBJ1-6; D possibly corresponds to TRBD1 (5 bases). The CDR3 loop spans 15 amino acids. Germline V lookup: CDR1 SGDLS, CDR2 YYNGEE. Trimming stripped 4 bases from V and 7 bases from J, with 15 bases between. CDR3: CASSSSRDPNSPLHF. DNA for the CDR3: TGTGCCAGCAGCTCGAGCCGGGACCCCAATTCACCCCTCCACTTT.

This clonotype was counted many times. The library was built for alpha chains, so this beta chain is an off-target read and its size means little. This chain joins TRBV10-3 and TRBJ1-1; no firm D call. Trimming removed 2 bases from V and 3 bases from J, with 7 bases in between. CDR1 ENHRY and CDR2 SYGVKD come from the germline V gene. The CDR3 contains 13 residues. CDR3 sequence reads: CAISEEAYTEAFF. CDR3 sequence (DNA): TGTGCCATCAGTGAGGAAGCCTACACTGAAGCTTTCTTT.

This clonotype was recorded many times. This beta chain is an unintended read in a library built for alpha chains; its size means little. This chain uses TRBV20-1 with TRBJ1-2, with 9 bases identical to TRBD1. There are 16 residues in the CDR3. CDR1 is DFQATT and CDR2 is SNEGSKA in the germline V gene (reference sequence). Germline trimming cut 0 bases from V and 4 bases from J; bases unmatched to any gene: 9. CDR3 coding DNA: TGCAGTGCTAGAGAGGGGACAGGGAAGGGCGGCTATGGCTACACCTTC. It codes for CSAREGTGKGGYGYTF.

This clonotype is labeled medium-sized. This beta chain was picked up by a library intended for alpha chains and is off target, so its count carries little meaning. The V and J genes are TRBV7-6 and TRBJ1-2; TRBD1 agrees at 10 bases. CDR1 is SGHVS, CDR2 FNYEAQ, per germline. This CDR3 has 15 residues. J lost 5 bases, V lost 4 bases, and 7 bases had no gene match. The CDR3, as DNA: TGTGCCAGCAGCTCAGGGACAGGGGTTGAGTATGGCTACACCTTC. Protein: CASSSGTGVEYGYTF.

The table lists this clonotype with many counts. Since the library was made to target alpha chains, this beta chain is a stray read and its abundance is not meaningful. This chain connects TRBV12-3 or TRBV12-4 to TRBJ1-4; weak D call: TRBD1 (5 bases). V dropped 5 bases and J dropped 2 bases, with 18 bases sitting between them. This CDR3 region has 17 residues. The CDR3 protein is CASSLPQGIRTNEKLFF. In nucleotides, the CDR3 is TGTGCCAGCAGTCTACCCCAGGGCATCAGGACTAATGAAAAACTGTTTTTT.

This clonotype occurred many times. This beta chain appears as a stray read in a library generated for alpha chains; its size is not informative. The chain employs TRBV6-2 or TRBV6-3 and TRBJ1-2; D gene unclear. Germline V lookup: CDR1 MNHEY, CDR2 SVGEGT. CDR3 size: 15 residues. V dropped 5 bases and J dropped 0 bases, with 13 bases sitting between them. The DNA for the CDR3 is TGTGCCAGCAGTCCCCTCGGCATTGCTAACTATGGCTACACCTTC. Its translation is CASSPLGIANYGYTF.

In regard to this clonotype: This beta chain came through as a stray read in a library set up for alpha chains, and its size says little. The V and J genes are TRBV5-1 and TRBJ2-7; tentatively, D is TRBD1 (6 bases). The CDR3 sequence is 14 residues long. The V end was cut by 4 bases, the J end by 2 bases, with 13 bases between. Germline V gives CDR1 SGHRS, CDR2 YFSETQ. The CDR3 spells CASSTSGDPYEQYF. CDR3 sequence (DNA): TGCGCCAGCAGCACCTCAGGGGACCCCTACGAGCAGTACTTC.

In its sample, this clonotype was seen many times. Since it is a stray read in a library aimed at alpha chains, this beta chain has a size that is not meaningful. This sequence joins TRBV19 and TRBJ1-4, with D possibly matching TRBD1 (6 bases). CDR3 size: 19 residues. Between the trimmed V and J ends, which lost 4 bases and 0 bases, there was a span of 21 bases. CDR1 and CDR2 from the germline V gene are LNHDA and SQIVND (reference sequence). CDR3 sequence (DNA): TGTGCCAGTAGTACCGACCGGGACATCTATGCTGCAACTAATGAAAAACTGTTTTTT. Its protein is CASSTDRDIYAATNEKLFF.

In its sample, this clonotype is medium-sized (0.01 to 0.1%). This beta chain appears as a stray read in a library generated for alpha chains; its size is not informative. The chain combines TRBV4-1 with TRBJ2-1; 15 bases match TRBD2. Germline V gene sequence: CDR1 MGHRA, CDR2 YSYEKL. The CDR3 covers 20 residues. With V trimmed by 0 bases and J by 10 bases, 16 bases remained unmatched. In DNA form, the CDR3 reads TGCGCCAGCAGCCAAGAATGGGAAGGTGTGGGGACTAGCGGGGGGCCGGAGCAGTTCTTC. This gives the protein CASSQEWEGVGTSGGPEQFF.

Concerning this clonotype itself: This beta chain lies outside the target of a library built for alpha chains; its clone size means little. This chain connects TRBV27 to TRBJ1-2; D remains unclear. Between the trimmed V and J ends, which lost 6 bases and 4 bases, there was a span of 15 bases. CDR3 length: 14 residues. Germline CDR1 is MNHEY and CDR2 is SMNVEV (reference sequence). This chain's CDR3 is CASRARWGSYGYTF. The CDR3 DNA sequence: TGTGCCAGCAGAGCCAGATGGGGTTCCTATGGCTACACCTTC.

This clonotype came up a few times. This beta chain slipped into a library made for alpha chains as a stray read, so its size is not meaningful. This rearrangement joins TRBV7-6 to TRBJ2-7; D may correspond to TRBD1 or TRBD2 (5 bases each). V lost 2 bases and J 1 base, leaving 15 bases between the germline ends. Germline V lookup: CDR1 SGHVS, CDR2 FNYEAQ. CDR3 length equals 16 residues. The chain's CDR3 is CASSLYGRDPSYEQYF. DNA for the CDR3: TGTGCCAGCAGCTTATATGGCAGGGACCCTTCCTACGAGCAGTACTTC.

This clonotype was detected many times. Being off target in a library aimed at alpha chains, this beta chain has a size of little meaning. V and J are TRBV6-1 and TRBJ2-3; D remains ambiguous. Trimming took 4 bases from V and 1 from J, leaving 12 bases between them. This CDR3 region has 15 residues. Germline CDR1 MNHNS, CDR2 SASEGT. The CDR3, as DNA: TGTGCCAGCAGTGGCCGGCCTTGGGGCACAGATACGCAGTATTTT. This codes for CASSGRPWGTDTQYF.

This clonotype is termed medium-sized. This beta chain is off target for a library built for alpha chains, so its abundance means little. Written as DNA, the CDR3 is TGTGCCAGTGGGGACAGCTCCTACGAGCAGTACTTC. It specifies CASGDSSYEQYF. V and J are TRBV6-1 and TRBJ2-7; TRBD1 matches at 7 bases. The CDR3 extends over 12 amino acids. The ends lost 9 bases at V and 0 bases at J; junction bases unmatched: 2. Germline V gene data show CDR1 as MNHNS and CDR2 as SASEGT.

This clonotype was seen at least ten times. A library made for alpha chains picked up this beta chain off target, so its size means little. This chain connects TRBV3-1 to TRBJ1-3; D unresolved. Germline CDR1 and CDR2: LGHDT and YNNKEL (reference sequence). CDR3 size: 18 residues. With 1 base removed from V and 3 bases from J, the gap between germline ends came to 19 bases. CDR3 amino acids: CASSQGPIGRLNGNTIYF. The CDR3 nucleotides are TGTGCCAGCAGCCAAGGCCCGATCGGACGGTTAAATGGAAACACCATATATTTT.

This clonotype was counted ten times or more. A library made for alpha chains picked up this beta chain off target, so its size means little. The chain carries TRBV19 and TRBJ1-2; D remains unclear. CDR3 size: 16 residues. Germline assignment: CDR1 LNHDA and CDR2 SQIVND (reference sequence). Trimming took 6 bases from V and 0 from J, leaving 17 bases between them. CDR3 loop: CASRTNAGSPNYGYTF. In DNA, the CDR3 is TGTGCCAGTAGGACAAACGCAGGATCCCCTAACTATGGCTACACCTTC.

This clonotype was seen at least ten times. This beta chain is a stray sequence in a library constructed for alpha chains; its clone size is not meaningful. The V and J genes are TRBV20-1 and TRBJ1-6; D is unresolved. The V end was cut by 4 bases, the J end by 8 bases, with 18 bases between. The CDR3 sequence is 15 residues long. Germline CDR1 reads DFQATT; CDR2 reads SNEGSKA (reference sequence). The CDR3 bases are TGCAGTGCTACCAGAGGGTACGGAGAGGATTCACCCCTCCACTTT. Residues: CSATRGYGEDSPLHF.

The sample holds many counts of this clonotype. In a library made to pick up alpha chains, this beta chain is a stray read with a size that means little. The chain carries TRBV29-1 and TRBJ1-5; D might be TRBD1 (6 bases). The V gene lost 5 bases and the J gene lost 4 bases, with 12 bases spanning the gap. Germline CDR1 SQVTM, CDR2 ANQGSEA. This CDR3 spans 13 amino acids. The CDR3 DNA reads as TGCAGCGTTTCGACAGGCACAAATCAGCCCCAGCATTTT. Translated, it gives CSVSTGTNQPQHF.

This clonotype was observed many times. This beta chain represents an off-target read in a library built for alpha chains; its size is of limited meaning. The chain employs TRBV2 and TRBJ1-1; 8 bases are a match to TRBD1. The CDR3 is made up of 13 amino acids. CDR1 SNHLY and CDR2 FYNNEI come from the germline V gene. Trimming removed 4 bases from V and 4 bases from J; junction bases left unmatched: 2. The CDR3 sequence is CASSVGQATEAFF. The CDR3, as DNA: TGTGCCAGCAGTGTGGGACAGGCCACTGAAGCTTTCTTT.